The clone carrying this T cell receptor (beta chain) showed up many times. The data originate from a study of T-cell reconstitution after alpha-beta-depleted transplantation in children. The library targeted TCRbeta and was prepared with unique molecular identifiers. A single record per CDR3 protein comes from TCRdb applying MiXCR to the PCR reads. The sample yields some 500,000 distinct CDR3 sequences, approximately 20% seen once. The CDR3 spans 13 residues. Looked up from germline, CDR1 is SEHNR and CDR2 is FQNEAQ (reference sequence). Trimming removed 1 base at V and 2 bases at J, with 6 bases between.

The chain is built from TRBV7-9 and TRBJ2-7; no clear D. Sequenced here: PBMCs from the stem cell graft donor, sampled from the stem cell graft. The sequence came from a human donor who donated a stem cell graft to a child with acute lymphoblastic leukemia. Here the CDR3 reads CASSLVQTYEQYF. CDR3 DNA: TGTGCCAGCAGCTTAGTTCAGACCTACGAGCAGTACTTC.